This T cell receptor beta chain was documented in a study of blood T cell repertoires in COVID-19. The overall study: Samples taken during acute and convalescent COVID-19 were collected in the United States, Italy and Spain. From T cells, B-cell-depleted T cells, or PBMCs came the material, which was cDNA or gDNA.

CDR1 and CDR2 (germline): LGHDT, YNNKEL (reference sequence). V lost 1 base and J 7 bases, leaving 10 bases between the germline ends. The CDR3 is made up of 14 amino acids. This clone has a handful of counts. In the source study's methods: Reference gene primers were amplified, and this amplification served to estimate nucleated cell counts. Data came from immunoSEQ multiplex PCR; TCRdb stores just in-frame clones and leaves some out. V and J calls and clone size come straight from that table; D and trimming were deduced from the DNA. The sample consists of 200,000 to 250,000 clones, roughly four fifths of them appearing once. Seattle patients were enrolled during active infection and followed longitudinally.

The receptor was isolated from a woman at least 80 years old with COVID-19, enrolled during active disease. This chain uses TRBV3-1 (or the pseudogene TRBV3-2) with TRBJ2-2; D is possibly TRBD2 (5 bases). Sequencing input: peripheral blood. The CDR3 sequence: CASSQAGKNGELFF. CDR3 nucleotide sequence: TGTGCCAGCAGCCAAGCGGGAAAAAACGGGGAGCTGTTTTTT.